A single sample is the source of the 12 T cell receptor beta chains below, sequenced in a study of shared clonotypes between healthy human individuals (dated by TCRdb to 2020 to 2021). Receptor amplification or capture employed the immunoSEQ multiplex PCR assay. Entries here come from immuneACCESS through TCRdb and include only in-frame sequences with V and J called. Some clones fail to appear in such tables; in the studies checked, an unresolved V gene covers under half of the shortfall, and the cause of the remainder is unknown. In all, the sample holds about 1,500,000 clones, and 95% to 97% of those were seen once. Over 1% of the sample comes from the top ten. Sequenced material: naive CD4+ T cells sorted from blood. The cell subset or site tag for this specimen amounts to: CD45RA+ positively selected. Every receptor here comes from a man in his thirties or forties in good health.

CDR3 in amino acids: CASSFPGLAEFGEQFF. CDR3 sequence (DNA): TGTGCCAGCAGCTTTCCGGGACTAGCGGAGTTTGGTGAGCAGTTCTTC. V gene TRBV11-2 combines with J gene TRBJ2-1, with TRBD2 matching over 11 bases. Germline V CDR1 and CDR2: SGHAT, FQNNGV. This CDR3 is built from 16 residues. J was trimmed by 9 bases and V by 3 bases; bases with no gene match: 10.

The chain couples TRBV5-4 to TRBJ1-4; the D is unclear. Trimming removed 0 bases at V and 4 bases at J, with 10 bases between. The CDR3 totals 15 residues. Looked up from germline, CDR1 is SGHNT and CDR2 is YYREEE (reference sequence). CDR3 sequence (DNA): TGTGCCAGCAGCTTGGCCGAGTCCAATAATGAAAAACTGTTTTTT. Translated, it gives CASSLAESNNEKLFF. Full variable domain (rest looked up from reference TRBV5-4 and TRBJ1-4): ETGVTQSPTHLIKTRGQQVTLRCSSQSGHNTVSWYQQALGQGPQFIFQYYREEENGRGNFPPRFSGLQFPNYSSELNVNALELDDSALYLCASSLAESNNEKLFFGSGTQLSVL.

The chain uses TRBV7-2 and TRBJ1-1; D ambiguous. V was clipped by 6 bases and J by 7 bases, with 9 bases between them. The CDR3 runs to 11 residues. CDR1 is SGHTA and CDR2 is FQGNSA in the germline V gene. CDR3 sequence: CASRGPIEAFF. In DNA, the CDR3 is TGTGCCAGCAGGGGTCCGATTGAAGCTTTCTTT. The complete variable domain, with remaining parts taken from reference TRBV7-2 and TRBJ1-1, reads GAGVSQSPSNKVTEKGKDVELRCDPISGHTALYWYRQSLGQGLEFLIYFQGNSAPDKSGLPSDRFSAERTGGSVSTLTIQRTQQEDSAVYLCASRGPIEAFFGQGTRLTVV.

The chain carries TRBV5-1 and TRBJ2-1, with D tentatively TRBD2 (5 bases). The CDR3 consists of 17 residues. V was cut by 1 base and J by 1 base, with 15 bases left in between. Germline assignment: CDR1 SGHRS and CDR2 YFSETQ. CDR3 residues: CASSLIPGIGSYNEQFF. For the CDR3, the DNA is TGCGCCAGCAGCTTGATCCCGGGGATAGGGTCCTACAATGAGCAGTTCTTC.

The rearrangement links TRBV27 to TRBJ1-2; perhaps TRBD1 as D (6 bases). V gave up 3 bases and J gave up 4 bases, with 24 bases separating them. The CDR3 has 18 residues. CDR1 is MNHEY, CDR2 SMNVEV, per germline (reference sequence). This CDR3 is CASSFEPRGRGWFYGYTF. The CDR3 nucleotides are TGTGCCAGCAGTTTCGAGCCGCGGGGGCGGGGATGGTTCTATGGCTACACCTTC.

The chain uses TRBV29-1 and TRBJ1-2; 7 bases align to TRBD1. The CDR3 spans 12 residues. V trimming: 6 bases; J trimming: 0 bases; junction bases outside the gene matches: 1. Germline loops: CDR1 SQVTM, CDR2 ANQGSEA. DNA of the CDR3: TGCAGCGTCGGACAGGCTAACTATGGCTACACCTTC. This sequence encodes CSVGQANYGYTF.

The chain links TRBV5-6 to TRBJ2-1; 12 bases match TRBD2. The CDR3 covers 17 residues. CDR1 and CDR2 from the germline V gene are SGHDT and YYEEEE. V lost 3 bases to trimming and J lost 8 bases; unmatched junction nucleotides: 12. In DNA form, the CDR3 reads TGTGCCAGCAGCTCCCCTCCATGGCTAGCGGGAGGGGATGAGCAGTTCTTC. Its translation is CASSSPPWLAGGDEQFF.

The rearrangement joins TRBV7-9 to TRBJ2-1; D is uncertain. The germline gives CDR1 SEHNR, CDR2 FQNEAQ (reference sequence). The CDR3 totals 15 residues. V was shortened by 3 bases and J by 4 bases, with 13 bases between the two germline ends. Here the CDR3 reads CASSLYRRRYNEQFF. The DNA for the CDR3 is TGTGCCAGCAGCTTGTATCGACGGAGATACAATGAGCAGTTCTTC.

The rearrangement joins TRBV4-3 to TRBJ2-3, with 8 bases identical to TRBD2. J was trimmed by 1 base and V by 0 bases; bases with no gene match: 12. This CDR3 is 19 amino acids long. Germline V CDR1 and CDR2: LGHNA, YSLEER. CDR3 nucleotides: TGCGCCAGCAGCCAAGATCGACTTACCGGGGGGGTGGGCACAGATACGCAGTATTTT. Amino acid sequence: CASSQDRLTGGVGTDTQYF.

The rearrangement links TRBV29-1 to TRBJ1-1; a weak D match, TRBD1 (5 bases). Germline CDR1 and CDR2: SQVTM and ANQGSEA. V was cut by 6 bases and J by 0 bases, with 14 bases left in between. This CDR3 is 14 amino acids long. The CDR3 region is CSVGGGSMNTEAFF. CDR3 DNA sequence: TGCAGCGTGGGGGGGGGATCAATGAACACTGAAGCTTTCTTT.

Concerning this clone: An end of the junction does not agree with germline; a read error may underlie this. The chain employs TRBV7-9 and TRBJ2-5, with D perhaps matching TRBD2 (5 bases). Looked up from germline, CDR1 is SEHNR and CDR2 is FQNEAQ (reference sequence). The CDR3 spans 13 residues. CDR3 in DNA: TGTGCCAGCAGCCTAGCCGCCGGAGAGACCCAGTACTTC. Protein sequence: CASSLAAGETQYF.

V gene TRBV10-2 combines with J gene TRBJ2-7; D may be TRBD2 (5 bases). Germline V gene data show CDR1 as WSHSY and CDR2 as SAAADI. V shed 7 bases and J shed 0 bases, with 10 bases lying between them. This CDR3 has 13 residues. The CDR3: CASKLTSSYEQYF. The DNA for the CDR3 is TGCGCCAGCAAACTCACTAGCTCCTACGAGCAGTACTTC.